This T cell receptor (beta chain) was observed in a study of cytomegalovirus exposure and HLA in healthy donors. Study-wide findings and caveats: As was reported, the classifier diagnosed cytomegalovirus status with high specificity and sensitivity. TCR beta V segments were, for the most part, productive about 87% or about 30% of the time in an earlier analysis. Analyses of presence/absence relied on an assumption of roughly uniform sequencing depth across donors.

The PCR contained 60 Vbeta and 13 Jbeta primers. Profiled with immunoSEQ multiplex PCR; TCRdb holds only in-frame clones, not every one. Among around 200,000 clones listed, around nine tenths were seen once. This CDR3 has 14 amino acids. CDR1 LNHNV and CDR2 YYDKDF come from the germline V gene (reference sequence). V was trimmed by 11 bases and J by 0 bases, leaving 15 bases between them. Regarding this clone: The antigen remains undetermined.

The rearrangement uses TRBV15 and TRBJ2-3; perhaps TRBD1 as D (6 bases). The source of this sequence is a woman between 18 and 30 years old in good health and CMV-seronegative. The sequenced sample was PBMCs. The CDR3 DNA sequence: TGTGCCGCAACGACAGGCCCAAGCACAGATACGCAGTATTTT. Protein sequence: CAATTGPSTDTQYF.